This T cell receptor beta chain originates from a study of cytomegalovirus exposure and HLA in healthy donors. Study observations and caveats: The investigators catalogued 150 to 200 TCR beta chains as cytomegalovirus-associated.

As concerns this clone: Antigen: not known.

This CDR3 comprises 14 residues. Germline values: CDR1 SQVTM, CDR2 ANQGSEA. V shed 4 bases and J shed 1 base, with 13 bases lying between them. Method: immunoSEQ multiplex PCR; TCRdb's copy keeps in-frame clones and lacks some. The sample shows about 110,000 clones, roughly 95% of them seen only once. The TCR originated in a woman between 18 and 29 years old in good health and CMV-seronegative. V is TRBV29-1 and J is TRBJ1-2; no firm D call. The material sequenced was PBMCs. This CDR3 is CSVGPPGVNYGYTF. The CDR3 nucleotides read TGCAGCGTTGGACCCCCGGGAGTTAACTATGGCTACACCTTC.